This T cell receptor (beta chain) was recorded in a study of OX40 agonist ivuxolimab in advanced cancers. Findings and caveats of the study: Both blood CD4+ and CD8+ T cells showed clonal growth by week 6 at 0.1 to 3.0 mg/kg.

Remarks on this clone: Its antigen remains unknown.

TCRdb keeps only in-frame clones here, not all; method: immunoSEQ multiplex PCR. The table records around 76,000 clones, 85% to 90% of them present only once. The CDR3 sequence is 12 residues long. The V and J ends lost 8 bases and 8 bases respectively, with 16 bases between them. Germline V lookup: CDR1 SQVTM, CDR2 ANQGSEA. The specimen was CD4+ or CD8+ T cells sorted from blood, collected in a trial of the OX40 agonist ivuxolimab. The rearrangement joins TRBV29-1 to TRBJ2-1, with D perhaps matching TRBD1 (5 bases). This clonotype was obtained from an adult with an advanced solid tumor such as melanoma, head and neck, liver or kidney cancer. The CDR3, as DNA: TGCAGCACAAAGTCTGGGGCGGATGAGCAGTTCTTC. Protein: CSTKSGADEQFF.